These 20 T cell receptor beta chains were all obtained from the same sample, sequenced in a study of blood T cell repertoires in COVID-19. Method: immunoSEQ multiplex PCR; TCRdb's copy keeps in-frame clones and lacks some. The sample has about 200,000 clones, 88% seen once. Sequencing was performed on peripheral blood. Every receptor here comes from a man younger than 35 with active or convalescent COVID-19.

The chain recombines TRBV10-1 with TRBJ1-2; D is undetermined. With 3 bases removed from V and 7 bases from J, the gap between germline ends came to 12 bases. CDR1 and CDR2 (germline): WNHNN, SYGVQD (reference sequence). CDR3 size: 13 residues. CDR3 sequence reads: CASSDERAAGYTF. Here the CDR3 DNA reads TGCGCCAGCAGTGACGAGAGGGCCGCTGGCTACACCTTC.

The J gene is TRBJ2-2, the V gene TRBV7-9; 7 bases match TRBD1. With 10 bases clipped from V and 2 bases from J, the junction kept 4 bases outside the gene matches. CDR3 length: 13 residues. The germline V gene encodes CDR1 SEHNR and CDR2 FQNEAQ (reference sequence). The CDR3 bases are TGTGCCACAAGGACAGGCAACACCGGGGAGCTGTTTTTT. This sequence encodes CATRTGNTGELFF.

This sequence joins TRBV29-1 and TRBJ1-2; D gene uncertain. CDR3 length: 12 amino acids. Looked up from germline, CDR1 is SQVTM and CDR2 is ANQGSEA. Trimming removed 3 bases at V and 4 bases at J, with 9 bases between. CDR3 in amino acids: CSVDTAGYGYTF. In DNA, the CDR3 is TGCAGCGTTGACACAGCGGGCTATGGCTACACCTTC.

The chain couples TRBV29-1 to TRBJ1-2; D remains unclear. CDR3 length: 14 amino acids. Germline V gene lookup returns CDR1 SQVTM and CDR2 ANQGSEA. V was pared by 4 bases and J by 1 base, with 13 bases between. CDR3 DNA: TGCAGCGTTGTCGGGGAACAGAGTAACTATGGCTACACCTTC. This sequence encodes CSVVGEQSNYGYTF. Full variable domain (missing parts from reference TRBV29-1 and TRBJ1-2): SAVISQKPSRDICQRGTSLTIQCQVDSQVTMMFWYRQQPGQSLTLIATANQGSEATYESGFVIDKFPISRPNLTFSTLTVSNMSPEDSSIYLCSVVGEQSNYGYTFGSGTRLTVV.

V gene TRBV6-5 combines with J gene TRBJ1-2; maybe TRBD1 (5 bases). The CDR3 covers 15 residues. V lost 3 bases, J lost 4 bases, and 15 bases lay in between. Per the germline V gene, CDR1 is MNHEY and CDR2 is SVGAGI. The CDR3 nucleotides are TGTGCCAGCAGTTATCCAAGACAGTCCTTCTATGGCTACACCTTC. Its translation: CASSYPRQSFYGYTF.

The chain uses TRBV6-4 and TRBJ1-2; D perhaps matches TRBD1 (5 bases). Germline V CDR1 and CDR2: MRHNA, SNTAGT. V shed 5 bases and J shed 8 bases, with 24 bases lying between them. This CDR3 is built from 16 residues. CDR3 sequence (DNA): TGTGCCAGCAGTCGACCTAGGGACTCAAAGGGTGAGGGCTACACCTTC. As protein: CASSRPRDSKGEGYTF.

V and J are TRBV9 and TRBJ1-6; 8 bases agree with TRBD1. The CDR3 length is 18 residues. Trimming removed 3 bases from V and 5 bases from J; junction bases left unmatched: 13. Looked up from germline, CDR1 is SGDLS and CDR2 is YYNGEE. CDR3 nucleotide sequence: TGTGCCAGCAGCGCCAATGGGGAGAGGGGACAGGATAATTCACCCCTCCACTTT. It specifies CASSANGERGQDNSPLHF.

The J gene is TRBJ1-5, the V gene TRBV19, with a tentative D call TRBD1 (5 bases). This CDR3 contains 13 residues. The V end was cut by 9 bases, the J end by 3 bases, with 12 bases between. Germline CDR1 is LNHDA and CDR2 is SQIVND (reference sequence). The CDR3 DNA reads as TGTGCCAGCCAATGGGGGGACAATCAGCCCCAGCATTTT. Residues: CASQWGDNQPQHF.

The rearrangement uses TRBV2 and TRBJ2-7, with 9 bases aligning to TRBD2. After removal of 2 bases from V and 4 bases from J, the junction contained 6 bases not matched to a gene. In germline, CDR1 is SNHLY, CDR2 FYNNEI. The CDR3 is made up of 15 amino acids. CDR3 sequence reads: CASSEFSGGPYEQYF. CDR3 DNA: TGTGCCAGCAGTGAATTTAGCGGGGGCCCATACGAGCAGTACTTC.

This clone has only one observation. Written as DNA, the CDR3 is TGCGCCAGCAGCCAAGGGGGCGGGGGTGAAAAACTGTTTTTT. This codes for CASSQGGGGEKLFF. This chain joins TRBV4-3 and TRBJ1-4, with TRBD1 as a possible D gene (5 bases). Germline V gene data show CDR1 as LGHNA and CDR2 as YSLEER. This CDR3 has 14 amino acids. Trimming took 1 base from V and 7 from J, leaving 10 bases between them.

The chain uses TRBV7-2 and TRBJ2-3; 8 bases map to TRBD2. This CDR3 has 16 residues. CDR1 is SGHTA, CDR2 FQGNSA, per germline. V was pared by 1 base and J by 0 bases, with 3 bases of the junction left unmatched. The CDR3 region is CASSLGASGSTDTQYF. Here the CDR3 DNA reads TGTGCCAGCAGCTTAGGAGCTAGCGGGAGCACAGATACGCAGTATTTT.

J is TRBJ1-3 and V is TRBV30; perhaps TRBD1 as D (5 bases). CDR1 is GTSNPN and CDR2 is SVGIG in the germline V gene (reference sequence). The CDR3 consists of 14 residues. With 6 bases removed from V and 0 bases from J, the gap between germline ends came to 12 bases. The CDR3 DNA sequence: TGTGCCTGTTCCCAGGGCCTCTCTGGAAACACCATATATTTT. Residues: CACSQGLSGNTIYF.

V gene TRBV30 combines with J gene TRBJ2-3; D is perhaps TRBD2 (6 bases). CDR1 is GTSNPN and CDR2 is SVGIG in the germline V gene (reference sequence). The CDR3 runs to 17 residues. V dropped 3 bases and J dropped 2 bases, with 21 bases sitting between them. The CDR3 sequence is CAWSLRRGLADTDTQYF. DNA for the CDR3: TGTGCCTGGAGCCTCAGGCGCGGGTTAGCGGACACAGATACGCAGTATTTT.

The chain uses TRBV9 and TRBJ2-7; D gene uncertain. Germline CDR1 and CDR2: SGDLS and YYNGEE. The CDR3 contains 16 residues. Trimming left V 0 bases short and J 0 bases short, with 13 bases between. CDR3 residues: CASSVGRAQNSYEQYF. The CDR3 region has the DNA TGTGCCAGCAGCGTAGGTCGAGCGCAAAACTCCTACGAGCAGTACTTC.

The rearrangement links TRBV7-2 to TRBJ2-2, with 7 positions matching TRBD1. Germline V gives CDR1 SGHTA, CDR2 FQGNSA. This CDR3 contains 15 residues. Trimming removed 2 bases from V and 4 bases from J; junction bases left unmatched: 4. CDR3 sequence: CASSLIPGGTGELFF. The CDR3 DNA follows: TGTGCCAGCAGCTTAATTCCAGGGGGCACCGGGGAGCTGTTTTTT. The full variable domain, with the rest looked up from reference TRBV7-2 and TRBJ2-2, is GAGVSQSPSNKVTEKGKDVELRCDPISGHTALYWYRQSLGQGLEFLIYFQGNSAPDKSGLPSDRFSAERTGGSVSTLTIQRTQQEDSAVYLCASSLIPGGTGELFFGEGSRLTVL.

This chain connects TRBV5-1 to TRBJ2-3; tentatively, D is TRBD1 (5 bases). The V gene lost 4 bases and the J gene lost 2 bases, with 11 bases spanning the gap. The CDR3 runs 14 residues. The V gene's germline CDR1 is SGHRS and CDR2 YFSETQ. CDR3 DNA: TGCGCCAGCAGCCCAACAGGTCACACAGATACGCAGTATTTT. Protein sequence: CASSPTGHTDTQYF.

The V and J genes are TRBV10-2 and TRBJ2-3; D unresolved. The CDR3 covers 15 residues. CDR1 and CDR2 from the germline V gene are WSHSY and SAAADI. V lost 3 bases to trimming and J lost 2 bases, with 12 bases between them. The CDR3 region has the DNA TGCGCCAGCAGTGATACTCTTAAACTCACAGATACGCAGTATTTT. It specifies CASSDTLKLTDTQYF.

V and J are TRBV6-5 and TRBJ1-2; a weak D match, TRBD1 (5 bases). V was shortened by 8 bases and J by 2 bases, with 18 bases between the two germline ends. CDR3 length equals 15 residues. The germline V gene encodes CDR1 MNHEY and CDR2 SVGAGI. Written as DNA, the CDR3 is TGTGCCAGCGGAGGGTTGGGTTCAGGGAACTATGGCTACACCTTC. It translates to CASGGLGSGNYGYTF.

V gene TRBV5-4 combines with J gene TRBJ2-3, with 7 bases lining up with TRBD2. This CDR3 has 15 residues. V shed 4 bases and J 2 bases; nucleotides not matched to a gene: 7. Germline CDR1 is SGHNT and CDR2 is YYREEE (reference sequence). As DNA, the CDR3 is TGTGCCAGCAGCCCGAGGGGAGGGGTCACAGATACGCAGTATTTT. Translating gives CASSPRGGVTDTQYF.

The chain combines TRBV5-1 with TRBJ1-2; 10 nucleotides line up with TRBD1. The germline CDR1 and CDR2 sequences are SGHRS and YFSETQ. After removal of 4 bases from V and 8 bases from J, the junction contained 8 bases not matched to a gene. The CDR3 loop spans 14 amino acids. The CDR3 protein is CASSGGTGVGGYTF. The CDR3 nucleotides read TGCGCCAGCAGCGGCGGGACAGGGGTAGGAGGCTACACCTTC.